This entry lists 9 T cell receptor beta chains sequenced from one sample in a study of blood T cells in healthy people across ages. The use of a sample-barcoded 5' primer and a J-beta primer mix characterized a second PCR of roughly 7 to 12 cycles. MiXCR, applied by TCRdb to the 5' RACE reads, yields one record per CDR3 protein. The repertoire consists of 1,800,000 or so distinct CDR3 sequences, with about two fifths occurring once and the leading ten covering 23%. Sequencing was done on a sample of blood. These receptors all stem from a human donor in good health.

This clonotype was counted between two and nine times. The CDR3 nucleotides are TGTGCCAGCAGCTTGGTAACCGGGACCAATGAGCAGTTCTTC. Amino acid sequence: CASSLVTGTNEQFF. The V gene is TRBV5-5, the J gene TRBJ2-1; D tentatively fits TRBD1 or TRBD2 (5 bases each). V gave up 0 bases and J gave up 6 bases, with 10 bases separating them. The germline CDR1 and CDR2 sequences are SGHKS and YYEKEE (reference sequence). CDR3 length: 14 amino acids. Full variable domain (rest looked up from reference TRBV5-5 and TRBJ2-1): DAGVTQSPTHLIKTRGQQVTLRCSPISGHKSVSWYQQVLGQGPQFIFQYYEKEERGRGNFPDRFSARQFPNYSSELNVNALLLGDSALYLCASSLVTGTNEQFFGPGTRLTVL.

This clonotype has only a few counts. The genes are TRBV20-1 and TRBJ1-1, with TRBD1 identical over 9 bases. Germline V lookup: CDR1 DFQATT, CDR2 SNEGSKA (reference sequence). This CDR3 region has 16 residues. V lost 4 bases and J lost 0; bases outside the gene matches: 9. CDR3 nucleotide sequence: TGCAGTGCTACTCACAGGGGGCGCCCCGTGAACACTGAAGCTTTCTTT. Protein product: CSATHRGRPVNTEAFF.

This clonotype was seen a few times. The chain carries TRBV6-6 and TRBJ2-1; 8 bases are shared with TRBD2. V gave up 7 bases and J gave up 4 bases; unmatched junction bases: 9. The CDR3 loop spans 15 amino acids. In germline, CDR1 is MNHNY, CDR2 SVGAGI (reference sequence). CDR3: CASTDSGEIYNEQFF. CDR3 nucleotides: TGTGCCAGCACCGATAGCGGGGAGATTTACAATGAGCAGTTCTTC.

The sample holds a few counts of this clonotype. The V call is TRBV7-2, the J call TRBJ2-5, with D tentatively TRBD1 (6 bases). Germline assignment: CDR1 SGHTA and CDR2 FQGNSA. V lost 5 bases to trimming and J lost 5 bases, with 12 bases between them. The length of the CDR3 is 13 residues. The CDR3 nucleotides read TGTGCCAGCAGCCCCAACAGGGTTGAGACCCAGTACTTC. Its protein is CASSPNRVETQYF.

CDR3 bases: TGTGCCAGCAGTTTACGGGCGGACGGTGGGCCCCCTGACGATGGCTACACCTTC. Its protein product is CASSLRADGGPPDDGYTF. The V and J genes are TRBV28 and TRBJ1-2; no clear D. The CDR3 is made up of 18 amino acids. The germline CDR1 and CDR2 sequences are MDHEN and SYDVKM. Trimming removed 2 bases from V and 6 bases from J, with 25 bases in between.

The chain recombines TRBV27 with TRBJ1-6; D call uncertain. Germline CDR1 is MNHEY and CDR2 is SMNVEV (reference sequence). V lost 5 bases to trimming and J lost 7 bases, with 12 bases between them. The CDR3 consists of 14 residues. The CDR3 DNA follows: TGTGCCAGCAGTCCCCTAATTCCGAATTCACCCCTCCACTTT. It yields the protein CASSPLIPNSPLHF.

The rearrangement joins TRBV7-2 to TRBJ1-5; TRBD1 matches 9 bases. The germline V gene encodes CDR1 SGHTA and CDR2 FQGNSA. CDR3 length: 14 residues. The ends lost 1 base at V and 7 bases at J; junction bases unmatched: 2. The CDR3 protein is CASSLVTGGQPQHF. Here the CDR3 DNA reads TGTGCCAGCAGCTTAGTGACAGGGGGACAGCCCCAGCATTTT.

The CDR3 coding sequence is TGTGCCAGCAGTCGGGGACTAGCGGGGGGCGGTTGGTACGAGCAGTACTTC. Protein: CASSRGLAGGGWYEQYF. The chain links TRBV2 to TRBJ2-7; 15 bases match TRBD2. This CDR3 has 17 residues. Germline CDR1 is SNHLY and CDR2 is FYNNEI. V shed 5 bases and J 4 bases; nucleotides not matched to a gene: 9.

The chain uses TRBV5-1 and TRBJ1-5, with 9 nucleotides matching TRBD1. J lost 4 bases, V lost 1 base, and 9 bases had no gene match. The length of the CDR3 is 17 residues. Per germline, CDR1 SGHRS and CDR2 YFSETQ. The CDR3 loop is CASSLYGGTGSNQPQHF. The CDR3 region has the DNA TGCGCCAGCAGCTTGTACGGGGGGACAGGGTCAAATCAGCCCCAGCATTTT.